What follows are 26 T cell receptor beta chains derived from one specimen sequenced in a study of cytomegalovirus exposure and HLA in healthy donors. Researchers ran the PCR with 60 Vbeta and 13 Jbeta primers. The table came from immunoSEQ multiplex PCR; TCRdb's copy has only in-frame clones and leaves some out. This listing includes under 90,000 clones. Sequencing was performed on PBMCs. The receptors here all came from a female donor in good health and CMV-seropositive.

This sequence joins TRBV30 and TRBJ2-5; 7 positions match TRBD2. The length of the CDR3 is 14 residues. J gave up 2 bases and V 0 bases, and 3 bases lay outside the gene matches. The germline V gene encodes CDR1 GTSNPN and CDR2 SVGIG (reference sequence). CDR3 nucleotides: TGTGCCTGGAGTGTCGGCGGGGGACAAGAGACCCAGTACTTC. Protein sequence: CAWSVGGGQETQYF. Drawing the rest from reference TRBV30 and TRBJ2-5, the complete variable domain is SQTIHQWPATLVQPVGSPLSLECTVEGTSNPNLYWYRQAAGRGLQLLFYSVGIGQISSEVPQNLSASRPQDRQFILSSKKLLLSDSGFYLCAWSVGGGQETQYFGPGTRLLVL.

V and J are TRBV7-9 and TRBJ2-6; 9 bases map to TRBD1. Germline values: CDR1 SEHNR, CDR2 FQNEAQ (reference sequence). Germline trimming cut 5 bases from V and 0 bases from J; bases unmatched to any gene: 5. The CDR3 is made up of 17 amino acids. The CDR3 sequence: CASSMGTGTSGANVLTF. The CDR3 bases are TGTGCCAGCAGCATGGGGACAGGGACCTCTGGGGCCAACGTCCTGACTTTC.

This chain connects TRBV6-5 to TRBJ1-6; the D is unclear. The CDR3 runs to 15 residues. The germline V gene has CDR1 MNHEY and CDR2 SVGAGI. The V gene lost 0 bases and the J gene lost 7 bases, with 10 bases spanning the gap. The DNA for the CDR3 is TGTGCCAGCAGTTACTCCGACAATGGAAATTCACCCCTCCACTTT. Translation gives CASSYSDNGNSPLHF.

Concerning this clone: A junction boundary mismatches the germline segment, possibly from a read error. The chain links TRBV6-1 to TRBJ2-1, with 13 bases aligning to TRBD2. CDR3 length equals 14 residues. CDR1 MNHNS and CDR2 SASEGT come from the germline V gene. The chain's CDR3 is CASESGLAGAFRVF. The DNA for the CDR3 is TGTGCCAGCGAGTCCGGACTAGCGGGGGCCTTCCGGGTCTTC.

The CDR3 coding sequence is TGTGCCAGCTCAGCTAGACAGGGCAAGAATGAAAAACTGTTTTTT. This sequence encodes CASSARQGKNEKLFF. This chain uses TRBV18 with TRBJ1-4, with TRBD1 identical over 7 bases. This CDR3 is built from 15 residues. Germline V gene lookup returns CDR1 KGHSH and CDR2 LQKENI. V shed 5 bases and J 5 bases; nucleotides not matched to a gene: 8. The full variable domain, in which reference TRBV18 and TRBJ1-4 provide the parts outside the CDR3, is NAGVMQNPRHLVRRRGQEARLRCSPMKGHSHVYWYRQLPEEGLKFMVYLQKENIIDESGMPKERFSAEFPKEGPSILRIQQVVRGDSAAYFCASSARQGKNEKLFFGSGTQLSVL.

CDR3 protein: CAWSFLGGMPLHF. The CDR3 region has the DNA TGTGCCTGGAGTTTTCTAGGGGGCATGCCCCTCCACTTT. The chain links TRBV30 to TRBJ1-6, with 7 bases that match TRBD1. The length of the CDR3 is 13 residues. Germline CDR1 GTSNPN, CDR2 SVGIG (reference sequence). J gave up 13 bases and V 2 bases, and 8 bases lay outside the gene matches.

The rearrangement uses TRBV6-1 and TRBJ2-7, with a possible D match to TRBD2 (6 bases). The CDR3 is 12 residues long. The germline V gene encodes CDR1 MNHNS and CDR2 SASEGT. V dropped 6 bases and J dropped 4 bases, with 10 bases sitting between them. For the CDR3, the DNA is TGTGCCAGCAGGGGACTGGATTACGAGCAGTACTTC. It is translated as CASRGLDYEQYF.

CDR3 amino acids: CASSLGSGGVSGELFF. CDR3 DNA sequence: TGTGCCAGCAGCTTAGGGTCGGGAGGGGTATCCGGGGAGCTGTTTTTT. This chain links TRBV11-2 with TRBJ2-2; 8 bases fit TRBD2. V gave up 1 base and J gave up 6 bases; unmatched junction bases: 7. CDR1 is SGHAT and CDR2 is FQNNGV in the germline V gene. The CDR3 is made up of 16 amino acids.

V usage is TRBV29-1 and J usage is TRBJ1-1, with D tentatively TRBD1 (5 bases). The CDR3 covers 14 residues. Germline V CDR1 and CDR2: SQVTM, ANQGSEA. V lost 2 bases, J lost 4 bases, and 14 bases lay in between. The chain's CDR3 is CSVEIGADPTEAFF. In DNA, the CDR3 is TGCAGCGTTGAAATAGGGGCAGACCCCACTGAAGCTTTCTTT.

The CDR3 bases are TGTGCCAGCAACCAGGGGGGCGATGGCTACACCTTC. This translates into CASNQGGDGYTF. V usage is TRBV5-4 and J usage is TRBJ1-2; 7 bases are shared with TRBD1. The CDR3 covers 12 residues. Germline V CDR1 and CDR2: SGHNT, YYREEE (reference sequence). V trimming: 6 bases; J trimming: 6 bases; junction bases outside the gene matches: 5.

The CDR3 is CASSLMGGELFF. The CDR3 nucleotides read TGTGCCAGCAGCTTAATGGGGGGAGAACTGTTTTTT. The gene calls are TRBV7-9 and TRBJ1-4; D perhaps matches TRBD1 (5 bases). This CDR3 contains 12 residues. CDR1 is SEHNR, CDR2 FQNEAQ, per germline (reference sequence). V lost 2 bases and J 12 bases, leaving 10 bases between the germline ends.

The chain combines TRBV30 with TRBJ2-1; D not resolved. The V end was cut by 4 bases, the J end by 0 bases, with 16 bases between. This CDR3 contains 16 residues. Germline values: CDR1 GTSNPN, CDR2 SVGIG (reference sequence). The CDR3 coding sequence is TGTGCCTGGACTTCCTCCAACCCGAGCTCCTACAATGAGCAGTTCTTC. As protein: CAWTSSNPSSYNEQFF.

V is TRBV19 and J is TRBJ2-1, with TRBD1 identical over 11 bases. CDR1 and CDR2 (germline): LNHDA, SQIVND (reference sequence). There are 20 residues in the CDR3. The J segment lost 2 bases and the V segment lost 5 bases, leaving 17 bases of the junction unmatched. The CDR3 loop reads CASSPRTGGAKRETYNEQFF. CDR3 DNA: TGTGCCAGTAGTCCGCGGACAGGGGGCGCGAAGCGGGAGACCTACAATGAGCAGTTCTTC.

The rearrangement uses TRBV5-5 and TRBJ1-4; TRBD1 aligns across 9 bases. This CDR3 comprises 14 residues. V trimming: 3 bases; J trimming: 6 bases; junction bases outside the gene matches: 3. The germline V gene has CDR1 SGHKS and CDR2 YYEKEE (reference sequence). The CDR3 loop reads CASSSRDRDEKLFF. DNA for the CDR3: TGTGCCAGCAGCTCTCGGGACAGGGATGAAAAACTGTTTTTT.

The chain is built from TRBV30 and TRBJ1-1; D remains ambiguous. The V end lost 0 bases, the J end lost 1 base, and 12 bases lay between the germline ends. Germline CDR1 and CDR2: GTSNPN and SVGIG (reference sequence). CDR3 length: 15 residues. CDR3 sequence: CAWSVHAGRNTEAFF. CDR3 coding DNA: TGTGCCTGGAGTGTACATGCGGGGAGGAACACTGAAGCTTTCTTT.

This chain joins TRBV13 and TRBJ2-1; D remains unclear. The ends were cut back, 4 bases at V and 3 bases at J, with 4 bases in the middle. The CDR3 runs to 12 residues. Germline V CDR1 and CDR2: PRHDT, FYEKMQ (reference sequence). The CDR3: CASSYNYNEQFF. The CDR3, as DNA: TGTGCCAGCAGCTATAACTACAATGAGCAGTTCTTC.

The chain has TRBV5-1 and TRBJ2-7; D not resolved. CDR1 is SGHRS, CDR2 YFSETQ, per germline. The CDR3 spans 13 residues. V was trimmed by 2 bases and J by 2 bases, leaving 8 bases between them. CDR3 sequence reads: CASSFSDTYEQYF. CDR3 bases: TGCGCCAGCAGCTTCAGCGATACCTACGAGCAGTACTTC.

The gene calls are TRBV29-1 and TRBJ2-1; 16 bases are shared with TRBD2. Germline V gene sequence: CDR1 SQVTM, CDR2 ANQGSEA. This CDR3 is built from 13 residues. Trimming took 3 bases from V and 12 from J; bases not matched to a gene: 2. CDR3: CSVEGTSGRGQFF. The CDR3, as DNA: TGCAGCGTTGAGGGGACTAGCGGGAGGGGGCAGTTCTTC.

This sequence joins TRBV28 and TRBJ1-5, with D maybe TRBD1 (6 bases). Deletions cut 6 bases from V and 3 bases from J, with 12 bases between. There are 14 residues in the CDR3. Looked up from germline, CDR1 is MDHEN and CDR2 is SYDVKM. CDR3: CASSPGQSNQPQHF. CDR3 DNA: TGTGCCAGCAGCCCCGGACAGTCCAATCAGCCCCAGCATTTT. Supplemented by reference TRBV28 and TRBJ1-5, the full variable domain reads DVKVTQSSRYLVKRTGEKVFLECVQDMDHENMFWYRQDPGLGLRLIYFSYDVKMKEKGDIPEGYSVSREKKERFSLILESASTNQTSMYLCASSPGQSNQPQHFGDGTRLSIL.

The V gene is TRBV19, the J gene TRBJ1-5, with 9 positions matching TRBD1. J was trimmed by 2 bases and V by 4 bases; bases with no gene match: 6. Germline V gives CDR1 LNHDA, CDR2 SQIVND (reference sequence). CDR3 length equals 16 residues. This chain's CDR3 is CASSTWTGDGNQPQHF. CDR3 in DNA: TGTGCCAGTAGTACCTGGACAGGGGACGGCAATCAGCCCCAGCATTTT.

This chain links TRBV6-1 with TRBJ2-2; weak D call: TRBD1 (5 bases). V lost 2 bases and J lost 4, with 8 bases in between. Germline loops: CDR1 MNHNS, CDR2 SASEGT. This CDR3 has 14 amino acids. CDR3 residues: CASSELRGTGELFF. The CDR3 region has the DNA TGTGCCAGCAGTGAACTTAGGGGCACCGGGGAGCTGTTTTTT.

About this clone itself: The germline gene is not matched at one end of the junction; a read error may be the cause. The chain carries TRBV6-6 and TRBJ2-5; 9 nucleotides match TRBD1. The CDR3 is made up of 16 amino acids. In germline, CDR1 is MNHNY, CDR2 SVGAGI (reference sequence). CDR3 sequence: CATSGGQGGPQETQYF. Here the CDR3 DNA reads TGTGCCACCAGTGGGGGACAGGGAGGTCCACAAGAGACCCAGTACTTC.

The genes are TRBV19 and TRBJ1-5; D may be TRBD1 (5 bases). Germline V gene sequence: CDR1 LNHDA, CDR2 SQIVND (reference sequence). The CDR3 consists of 14 residues. The ends were cut back, 6 bases at V and 4 bases at J, with 13 bases in the middle. CDR3 in amino acids: CASSKEGTNQPQHF. The CDR3 coding sequence is TGTGCCAGTAGCAAAGAGGGGACTAATCAGCCCCAGCATTTT. Variable domain in full (rest from reference TRBV19 and TRBJ1-5): DGGITQSPKYLFRKEGQNVTLSCEQNLNHDAMYWYRQDPGQGLRLIYYSQIVNDFQKGDIAEGYSVSREKKESFPLTVTSAQKNPTAFYLCASSKEGTNQPQHFGDGTRLSIL.

CDR3 coding DNA: TGTGCCAGCGAAAGATACAGGGAGAACACTGAAGCTTTCTTT. Translation: CASERYRENTEAFF. The gene calls are TRBV2 and TRBJ1-1; tentative D call: TRBD1 (6 bases). CDR3 length: 14 amino acids. The germline V gene encodes CDR1 SNHLY and CDR2 FYNNEI. V was shortened by 8 bases and J by 1 base, with 14 bases between the two germline ends.

The rearrangement uses TRBV5-4 and TRBJ2-6, with 11 bases identical to TRBD2. V shed 2 bases and J 0 bases; nucleotides not matched to a gene: 1. Germline lookup yields CDR1 SGHNT and CDR2 YYREEE (reference sequence). This CDR3 region has 17 residues. CDR3 residues: CASSLLAGVSGANVLTF. CDR3 nucleotide sequence: TGTGCCAGCAGCTTACTAGCGGGGGTCTCTGGGGCCAACGTCCTGACTTTC.

The chain has TRBV28 and TRBJ2-7; TRBD2 aligns across 7 bases. CDR1 is MDHEN, CDR2 SYDVKM, per germline. V was clipped by 2 bases and J by 2 bases; unmatched bases: 6. The CDR3 spans 15 residues. The DNA for the CDR3 is TGTGCCAGCAGTTTAGTGAGGACTAGTACCTACGAGCAGTACTTC. It codes for CASSLVRTSTYEQYF. Drawing the rest from reference TRBV28 and TRBJ2-7, the complete variable domain is DVKVTQSSRYLVKRTGEKVFLECVQDMDHENMFWYRQDPGLGLRLIYFSYDVKMKEKGDIPEGYSVSREKKERFSLILESASTNQTSMYLCASSLVRTSTYEQYFGPGTRLTVT.